Below are 15 T cell receptor beta chains sequenced from a single sample in a study of T cells in Graves' hyperthyroidism and ophthalmopathy. It was RNA transcripts that yielded the amplified TCR beta CDR3 regions. Carried out on the TCR CDR3, a first-round RT-PCR used the HTBI primer set. TCRdb passed the multiplex PCR reads through MiXCR, listing each CDR3 protein once. The top ten hold around 31% of the sample, which has roughly 710,000 distinct CDR3 sequences, around a third seen once. Sequencing was done on a sample of blood. These receptor sequences come from a woman aged 35 to 49 with Graves' hyperthyroidism.

This clonotype has at least ten counts. This chain connects TRBV12-3 or TRBV12-4 to TRBJ1-2, with D perhaps matching TRBD1 (5 bases). The CDR3 length is 13 residues. Deletions cut 10 bases from V and 4 bases from J, with 16 bases between. The CDR3 sequence: CATRGEDIYGYTF. The CDR3 bases are TGTGCCACACGTGGGGAGGACATCTATGGCTACACCTTC.

This chain links TRBV30 with TRBJ2-7, with unresolved D. In germline, CDR1 is GTSNPN, CDR2 SVGIG (reference sequence). V dropped 2 bases and J dropped 5 bases, with 13 bases sitting between them. The CDR3 is made up of 13 amino acids. CDR3 sequence: CAWSIGSFDEQYF. The CDR3 nucleotides read TGTGCCTGGAGTATTGGTAGTTTCGACGAGCAGTACTTC. Together with reference TRBV30 and TRBJ2-7, the CDR3 gives the full variable domain: SQTIHQWPATLVQPVGSPLSLECTVEGTSNPNLYWYRQAAGRGLQLLFYSVGIGQISSEVPQNLSASRPQDRQFILSSKKLLLSDSGFYLCAWSIGSFDEQYFGPGTRLTVT.

The table lists this clonotype with a few counts. This chain links TRBV6-1 with TRBJ1-1; D unresolved. Trimming removed 5 bases from V and 1 base from J, with 14 bases in between. The CDR3 covers 15 residues. CDR1 and CDR2 (germline): MNHNS, SASEGT. The CDR3 spells CASSPPRGRNTEAFF. DNA for the CDR3: TGTGCCAGCAGTCCCCCACGGGGAAGGAACACTGAAGCTTTCTTT.

This clonotype has only one observation. The V gene is TRBV6-1, the J gene TRBJ1-5; D is ambiguous. Trimming shortened V by 8 bases and J by 0 bases, and 11 bases separated the two germline ends. Germline assignment: CDR1 MNHNS and CDR2 SASEGT. The CDR3 sequence is 14 residues long. The CDR3 nucleotides are TGTGCCAGCTGCCCAAGGGATAGCAATCAGCCCCAGCATTTT. Translated: CASCPRDSNQPQHF.

The V and J genes are TRBV2 and TRBJ2-7; D assignment may be TRBD1 or TRBD2 (5 bases each). V lost 3 bases to trimming and J lost 5 bases, with 8 bases between them. This CDR3 has 12 residues. Germline loops: CDR1 SNHLY, CDR2 FYNNEI. CDR3 coding DNA: TGTGCCAGCAGTGAGGGGGAGAACGAGCAGTACTTC. The encoded protein is CASSEGENEQYF. Full variable domain (missing parts from reference TRBV2 and TRBJ2-7): EPEVTQTPSHQVTQMGQEVILRCVPISNHLYFYWYRQILGQKVEFLVSFYNNEISEKSEIFDDQFSVERPDGSNFTLKIRSTKLEDSAMYFCASSEGENEQYFGPGTRLTVT.

Of note for this clonotype: The junction departs from germline at one end; a sequencing error may be responsible. The chain carries TRBV19 and TRBJ1-4, with 11 bases identical to TRBD1. Germline V gene sequence: CDR1 LNHDA, CDR2 SQIVND (reference sequence). The CDR3 is 15 residues long. The CDR3 sequence: CASSIGTGGFEKPFF. The CDR3 DNA reads as TGTGCCAGTAGTATAGGGACAGGGGGCTTCGAAAAACCGTTTTTT.

This clonotype was counted between two and nine times. V gene TRBV7-2 combines with J gene TRBJ1-6; the D gene is possibly TRBD1 (5 bases). V lost 5 bases to trimming and J lost 0 bases, with 8 bases between them. Germline values: CDR1 SGHTA, CDR2 FQGNSA. The CDR3 loop spans 15 amino acids. The CDR3 here is CASSLGTSYNSPLHF. The CDR3 DNA sequence: TGTGCCAGCAGCCTCGGGACCTCCTATAATTCACCCCTCCACTTT.

This clonotype was picked up a small number of times. The CDR3 bases are TGTGCCAGCAGCGGACTAGCGGGAGGGACCGGGGAGCTGTTTTTT. Residues: CASSGLAGGTGELFF. The chain uses TRBV6-4 and TRBJ2-2, with TRBD2 identical over 15 bases. Losses at the gene ends were 6 bases for V and 5 bases for J; bases not matched to a gene: 1. The germline V gene has CDR1 MRHNA and CDR2 SNTAGT. The CDR3 is made up of 15 amino acids.

The chain combines TRBV7-2 with TRBJ1-4; TRBD1 matches at 9 bases. This CDR3 contains 14 residues. The J segment lost 8 bases and the V segment lost 6 bases, leaving 7 bases of the junction unmatched. Looked up from germline, CDR1 is SGHTA and CDR2 is FQGNSA. The CDR3 loop reads CASSNDDRGEKLFF. The CDR3 nucleotides read TGTGCCAGCAGTAACGATGACAGGGGGGAAAAACTGTTTTTT.

As concerns this clonotype: One junction end disagrees with the germline gene, perhaps due to a read error. This chain joins TRBV7-3 and TRBJ2-3, with D tentatively TRBD2 (6 bases). The CDR3 has 12 residues. Germline V gene lookup returns CDR1 SGHTA and CDR2 FQGTGA. CDR3 loop: CASGWEVDTQYF. The CDR3 nucleotides are TGCGCCAGCGGTTGGGAGGTAGATACGCAGTATTTT.

This clonotype was observed at least ten times. V is TRBV10-1 and J is TRBJ2-5, with no clear D. The CDR3 is 13 amino acids. Looked up from germline, CDR1 is WNHNN and CDR2 is SYGVQD (reference sequence). Deletions cut 3 bases from V and 9 bases from J, with 14 bases between. CDR3 region: CASSDSRTDAQYF. CDR3 in DNA: TGCGCCAGCAGTGATAGCCGAACGGATGCCCAGTACTTC.

This chain uses TRBV6-5 with TRBJ2-5; 10 bases agree with TRBD2. After removal of 4 bases from V and 5 bases from J, the junction contained 7 bases not matched to a gene. This CDR3 has 15 amino acids. CDR1 is MNHEY and CDR2 is SVGAGI in the germline V gene. The CDR3 reads CASSFLAGGWETQYF. CDR3 DNA sequence: TGTGCCAGCAGTTTTTTAGCGGGAGGTTGGGAGACCCAGTACTTC.

This clonotype was seen more than once but under ten times. The V gene is TRBV6-6, the J gene TRBJ1-2, with unresolved D. The CDR3 has 13 amino acids. The germline V and J ends were trimmed by 6 bases and 6 bases, with 14 bases remaining between them. Germline CDR1 MNHNY, CDR2 SVGAGI (reference sequence). CDR3 sequence (DNA): TGTGCCAGCAGCCTACCGACGGAGGATGGCTACACCTTC. Its protein is CASSLPTEDGYTF.

V usage is TRBV19 and J usage is TRBJ2-1, with D hard to call. CDR1 and CDR2 (germline): LNHDA, SQIVND (reference sequence). Deletions cut 4 bases from V and 7 bases from J, with 14 bases between. This CDR3 has 14 residues. The CDR3 DNA is TGTGCCAGTAGTACCAGGATTGGCCTTAATGAGCAGTTCTTC. It codes for CASSTRIGLNEQFF.

Ten or more counts support this clonotype. The chain uses TRBV2 and TRBJ2-7; weak D call: TRBD2 (6 bases). There are 12 residues in the CDR3. Trimming removed 10 bases from V and 5 bases from J, with 15 bases in between. CDR1 and CDR2 from the germline V gene are SNHLY and FYNNEI. The CDR3 loop is CATGTGVNEQYF. As DNA, the CDR3 is TGTGCCACCGGGACTGGAGTTAACGAGCAGTACTTC.